The rows below give T cell receptor beta chains drawn from one sample of a study of early T cells in non-severe SARS-CoV-2 infection. TCRdb redid the calling of the 5' RACE reads with MiXCR, one entry per CDR3 protein. The table lists more than 80,000 distinct CDR3 sequences, roughly 17% of them singletons. Specimen: whole blood. These receptors originate from an adult who was a healthcare worker with PCR-confirmed SARS-CoV-2 infection or an uninfected control (not recorded which). Both conserved end residues are part of each CDR3. The order of the fields is CDR3 DNA, CDR3 protein, D gene, J gene, clone size, V gene. D genes are given only for firm matches. Clone size is not always given. Where it is, it says once, few, many or a class for expanded clones.

TGTGCCAGCAGCCAACAAAGCCTTGTACGGGAGCAGTACTTC | CASSQQSLVREQYF | - | TRBJ2-7 | many | TRBV4-2
TGTGCCAGCAGCCATCAGGGGGCTGAAGCTTTCTTT | CASSHQGAEAFF | TRBD1 | TRBJ1-1 | few | TRBV7-2
TGTGCCAGCAGTTTAGGGGGACAGTCTGACTATGGCTACACCTTC | CASSLGGQSDYGYTF | TRBD1 | TRBJ1-2 | few | TRBV12-3/TRBV12-4
TGCAGTGCTAGAGCTAGCGGGAGTAACACCGGGGAGCTGTTTTTT | CSARASGSNTGELFF | TRBD2 | TRBJ2-2 | - | TRBV20-1
TGTGCCAGCAGCTTGGACAAAGGGGAGGGTGAAAAACTGTTTTTT | CASSLDKGEGEKLFF | - | TRBJ1-4 | - | TRBV5-4
TGCAGTGCTAGGGTCTGGGTTAATCAGCCCCAGCATTTT | CSARVWVNQPQHF | - | TRBJ1-5 | - | TRBV20-1
TGTGCCAGCAGCCGCCCGGGACTAGTCACAGATACGCAGTATTTT | CASSRPGLVTDTQYF | TRBD2 | TRBJ2-3 | - | TRBV7-2
TGTGCCAGCAGCTTAGTGTCACCGACAGATCTCCAAGAGACCCAGTACTTC | CASSLVSPTDLQETQYF | - | TRBJ2-5 | few | TRBV7-9
TGCGCCAGCAGCCTGTTATTGACAGATACGCAGTATTTT | CASSLLLTDTQYF | - | TRBJ2-3 | - | TRBV4-3
TGTGCCAGCAGTTTTACAGGGCCAGTCAGCCGGTATAGCAATCAGCCCCAGCATTTT | CASSFTGPVSRYSNQPQHF | - | TRBJ1-5 | - | TRBV12-3/TRBV12-4
TGTGCCATCAGTGAGGGATATAGCAATCAGCCCCAGCATTTT | CAISEGYSNQPQHF | - | TRBJ1-5 | - | TRBV10-3
TGTGCCAGCAGCTTAGGGAGAGTTTCCAATGAGCAGTTCTTC | CASSLGRVSNEQFF | - | TRBJ2-1 | few | TRBV7-9
TGTGCCATCAGTGAGTCGGGGCACGGTTCCTACGAGCAGTACTTC | CAISESGHGSYEQYF | - | TRBJ2-7 | - | TRBV10-3
TGCAGCGTTGAAAGCCCTGGACAGGTTGGCGGCTACACCTTC | CSVESPGQVGGYTF | TRBD1 | TRBJ1-2 | many | TRBV29-1
TGTGCCAGCAGGAATATCGTGACAGGGGGACTCTCTGGAAACACCATATATTTT | CASRNIVTGGLSGNTIYF | TRBD1 | TRBJ1-3 | many | TRBV28
TGCGCCAGCAGGCAGGGAGGTATACCAAGTAGCGGGAATTATGGCTACACCTTC | CASRQGGIPSSGNYGYTF | - | TRBJ1-2 | few | TRBV10-2
TGTGCCAGCAGGCCTCGATTAGGCAGGGGGCGCAGAGCTGAAGCTTTCTTT | CASRPRLGRGRRAEAFF | TRBD1 | TRBJ1-1 | few | TRBV6-2/TRBV6-3
TGTGCCAGCAGTTTGGACAGGGGGCAGGCATTGAACACTGAAGCTTTCTTT | CASSLDRGQALNTEAFF | TRBD1 | TRBJ1-1 | few | TRBV6-2/TRBV6-3
TGTGCCAGTAGTCTCCGACTAGGTCCCTATAATTCACCCCTCCACTTT | CASSLRLGPYNSPLHF | - | TRBJ1-6 | - | TRBV19
TGTGCCAGCAGGCCGGGACAGCTCTACGAGCAGTACTTC | CASRPGQLYEQYF | TRBD1 | TRBJ2-7 | - | TRBV28
TGTGCCACCTACAGGGGCAATCAGCCCCAGCATTTT | CATYRGNQPQHF | - | TRBJ1-5 | few | TRBV28
TGTGCCAGCAGTTACTCCTACACCCTCTCTGGGGCCAACGTCCTGACTTTC | CASSYSYTLSGANVLTF | - | TRBJ2-6 | few | TRBV6-5
TGTGCCAGCAGTCCCCTGGACAGGGCGGGGCACTACGAGCAGTACTTC | CASSPLDRAGHYEQYF | TRBD1 | TRBJ2-7 | - | TRBV28
TGTGCCAGCAGGCCGACCGAAAGCGGTCACAATGAGCAGTTCTTC | CASRPTESGHNEQFF | - | TRBJ2-1 | few | TRBV6-2/TRBV6-3
TGTGCCAGCAGTTTATCGAGTATTGAGCAGTACTTC | CASSLSSIEQYF | - | TRBJ2-7 | - | TRBV28
TGTGCCAGCAGTGTTAACAGGCTAGGAGAGCAGTACTTC | CASSVNRLGEQYF | - | TRBJ2-7 | few | TRBV2
TGCGCCAGCAGCTTTACGCAGGGAAGGAACACTGAAGCTTTCTTT | CASSFTQGRNTEAFF | - | TRBJ1-1 | - | TRBV5-1
TGTGCCACCAGTGGGGGACAGGCCCCCTACGAGCAGTACTTC | CATSGGQAPYEQYF | TRBD1 | TRBJ2-7 | many | TRBV24-1
TGTGCCAGCAGCCAACTCGGACAGGGAGAAAATGGCTACACCTTC | CASSQLGQGENGYTF | TRBD1 | TRBJ1-2 | - | TRBV7-9
TGTGCCAGTACCGACGGCCTTTTCACGGGGCAGTTCTTC | CASTDGLFTGQFF | - | TRBJ2-1 | once | TRBV19
TGTGCCAGCAGTGAGCGCAAACTAGCGGGAGGGGAAGATACGCAGTATTTT | CASSERKLAGGEDTQYF | TRBD2 | TRBJ2-3 | - | TRBV25-1
TGTGCCAGCAATACCCGGGACCATCCCTACGAGCAGTACTTC | CASNTRDHPYEQYF | - | TRBJ2-7 | - | TRBV6-2/TRBV6-3
TGCAGTGCCGTACCCTCAAGGGCACTCATCAGAGATACGCAGTATTTT | CSAVPSRALIRDTQYF | - | TRBJ2-3 | few | TRBV20-1
TGTGCCAGCAGGGGAACAGGGCCTGGGGCCAACGTCCTGACTTTC | CASRGTGPGANVLTF | - | TRBJ2-6 | few | TRBV9
TGTGCCAGCAGGCCTCGCGTTTCCTATGGCTACACCTTC | CASRPRVSYGYTF | - | TRBJ1-2 | few | TRBV6-2/TRBV6-3
TGTGCCAGCAGTCCCGGCGGGGGGCTCGCCGAGCAGTACTTC | CASSPGGGLAEQYF | TRBD2 | TRBJ2-7 | - | TRBV28